This T cell receptor beta chain was observed in a study of Tregs in tolerant kidney transplant recipients. The nonmyeloablative bone marrow transplants came from related graft donors, with transient mixed chimerism. Measured with immunoSEQ multiplex PCR; TCRdb has only the in-frame clones, and not every one. The table shows about 64,000 clones, with approximately 89% occurring only once. CDR1 is MNHNS and CDR2 is SASEGT in the germline V gene. This CDR3 is built from 12 residues. Trimming left V 7 bases short and J 3 bases short, with 10 bases between. The input for sequencing was CD4+ T cells from blood (PBMCs), taken 6 months after the transplant. The chain joins TRBV6-1 to TRBJ2-7, with D possibly being TRBD1 (5 bases). This TCR was sampled from a human patient who received a combined kidney and bone marrow transplant. Some T cells may have originated in the graft donor. CDR3: CASNRPRYEQYF. The CDR3 bases are TGTGCCAGCAACAGGCCACGCTACGAGCAGTACTTC.